This TCR beta chain appears in the sequencing data of a study of T cells in Graves' hyperthyroidism and ophthalmopathy. Amplified TCR beta CDR3 regions came from RNA transcripts. First-round RT-PCR with HTBI primers amplified the TCR CDR3 region. Each CDR3 protein gets one entry after TCRdb re-called the multiplex PCR reads with MiXCR. The data contain roughly 570,000 distinct CDR3 sequences, 35% to 55% of them singletons. Whole-study results and caveats: Among thyroid clonotypes expanded above 0.001, most also appeared in blood. Ophthalmopathy could be told apart from stable hyperthyroidism with a 13 V-J model. Before onset, ophthalmopathy was predicted by the model a median approximately 6.6 months earlier.

This clonotype was counted at least ten times. The antigen remains undetermined. It was uncontrolled infection, other autoimmune disease, pregnancy or lactation that excluded patients. Germline V lookup: CDR1 ENHRY, CDR2 SYGVKD. The CDR3 has 12 amino acids. Trimming stripped 10 bases from V and 4 bases from J, with 13 bases between. This receptor was identified in an adult woman with Graves' disease, either hyperthyroidism or ophthalmopathy (not recorded which). The chain uses TRBV10-3 and TRBJ1-1; D is unclear. The sample comprised peripheral blood or thyroid tissue (not recorded which). The CDR3 DNA is TGTGCCACCGGGGAGGTAAGCACTGAAGCTTTCTTT. Residues: CATGEVSTEAFF.